Listed here are 21 T cell receptor beta chains from one sample, sequenced in a study of cytomegalovirus exposure and HLA in healthy donors. The PCR contained 60 Vbeta and 13 Jbeta primers. Clones were read by immunoSEQ multiplex PCR, and TCRdb kept only the in-frame ones, dropping some. The repertoire has around 100,000 clones, around 79% of them found once; the top ten carry less than 15%. The sequenced sample was PBMCs. The receptor set was obtained from a male donor in good health and CMV-seropositive.

The CDR3 region is CASSELREQFF. CDR3 bases: TGTGCCAGCAGTGAACTGCGTGAGCAGTTCTTC. The V gene is TRBV2, the J gene TRBJ2-1; D unclear. Germline CDR1 reads SNHLY; CDR2 reads FYNNEI. The CDR3 runs to 11 residues. The V and J ends lost 2 bases and 9 bases respectively, with 5 bases between them.

The chain's CDR3 is CASSESEGSYEQYF. DNA for the CDR3: TGTGCCAGCAGTGAATCGGAGGGGAGCTACGAGCAGTACTTC. This rearrangement joins TRBV6-1 to TRBJ2-7, with D perhaps matching TRBD2 (6 bases). The CDR3 has 14 residues. Germline loops: CDR1 MNHNS, CDR2 SASEGT. V gave up 2 bases and J gave up 3 bases, with 11 bases separating them.

This clone was observed a handful of times. This chain links TRBV25-1 with TRBJ1-3, with 7 bases fitting TRBD1. V dropped 2 bases and J dropped 0; count of bases not matched to a gene: 10. In germline, CDR1 is MGHDK, CDR2 SYGVNS. CDR3 length equals 18 residues. In nucleotides, the CDR3 is TGTGCCAGCAGTGAACGGACGGGACAGAAAAACTCTGGAAACACCATATATTTT. Translated, it gives CASSERTGQKNSGNTIYF.

J is TRBJ1-4 and V is TRBV7-8, with D tentatively TRBD1 (6 bases). The CDR3 has 14 amino acids. CDR1 and CDR2 from the germline V gene are SGHVS and FQNEAQ. V was pared by 8 bases and J by 5 bases, with 15 bases between. The CDR3 spells CASGRQARNEKLFF. The CDR3 DNA reads as TGTGCCAGCGGACGACAGGCCCGAAATGAAAAACTGTTTTTT.

The chain joins TRBV7-2 to TRBJ1-2; D is perhaps TRBD1 (6 bases). The CDR3 has 14 residues. V was trimmed by 5 bases and J by 2 bases, leaving 12 bases between them. Germline V gene lookup returns CDR1 SGHTA and CDR2 FQGNSA. Here the CDR3 DNA reads TGTGCCAGCAGCCAAGGACAGAGAAACTATGGCTACACCTTC. It is translated as CASSQGQRNYGYTF. The full variable domain, in which reference TRBV7-2 and TRBJ1-2 provide the parts outside the CDR3, is GAGVSQSPSNKVTEKGKDVELRCDPISGHTALYWYRQSLGQGLEFLIYFQGNSAPDKSGLPSDRFSAERTGGSVSTLTIQRTQQEDSAVYLCASSQGQRNYGYTFGSGTRLTVV.

This chain joins TRBV4-3 and TRBJ2-5, with D possibly being TRBD2 (6 bases). The CDR3 spans 15 residues. V was cut by 0 bases and J by 5 bases, with 13 bases left in between. Germline loops: CDR1 LGHNA, CDR2 YSLEER. CDR3 in DNA: TGCGCCAGCAGCCAAGATATCCAGGAGGGCGAGACCCAGTACTTC. The encoded protein is CASSQDIQEGETQYF.

This clone showed up just a few times. CDR3: CASMDGQGTEAFF. CDR3 coding DNA: TGCGCCAGCATGGACGGGCAGGGCACTGAAGCTTTCTTT. The gene calls are TRBV10-2 and TRBJ1-1; TRBD1 is a possible D gene (5 bases). The CDR3 loop spans 13 amino acids. Germline-derived CDR1 and CDR2 are WSHSY and SAAADI. V lost 7 bases, J lost 4 bases, and 13 bases lay in between.

V usage is TRBV29-1 and J usage is TRBJ1-2; D is possibly TRBD1 (5 bases). The CDR3 has 12 residues. CDR1 and CDR2 from the germline V gene are SQVTM and ANQGSEA. The V end lost 3 bases, the J end lost 4 bases, and 9 bases lay between the germline ends. CDR3 loop: CSVERDSYGYTF. The CDR3 coding sequence is TGCAGCGTTGAGAGAGACAGCTATGGCTACACCTTC.

J is TRBJ2-3 and V is TRBV25-1; a weak D match, TRBD2 (7 bases). This CDR3 spans 16 amino acids. Germline loops: CDR1 MGHDK, CDR2 SYGVNS. V lost 3 bases to trimming and J lost 0 bases, with 13 bases between them. The DNA of the CDR3 is TGTGCCAGCAGTGATAGTAAGGGGGGGAGCACAGATACGCAGTATTTT. Its protein product is CASSDSKGGSTDTQYF. The full variable domain, its missing parts supplied by reference TRBV25-1 and TRBJ2-3, is EADIYQTPRYLVIGTGKKITLECSQTMGHDKMYWYQQDPGMELHLIHYSYGVNSTEKGDLSSESTVSRIRTEHFPLTLESARPSHTSQYLCASSDSKGGSTDTQYFGPGTRLTVL.

This clone was seen only once. The chain employs TRBV4-2 and TRBJ2-7, with TRBD1 identical over 7 bases. V gave up 9 bases and J gave up 2 bases; unmatched junction bases: 10. The V gene's germline CDR1 is LGHNA and CDR2 YNFKEQ. The CDR3 loop spans 14 amino acids. The CDR3 spells CARLRGNRPYEQYF. As DNA, the CDR3 is TGTGCCAGGCTCAGGGGGAACAGACCCTACGAGCAGTACTTC.

DNA for the CDR3: TGCGCCAGCAGCCAAGGTAAAGGGGGCTTGTACGAGCAGTACTTC. This translates into CASSQGKGGLYEQYF. V usage is TRBV4-3 and J usage is TRBJ2-7; 7 nucleotides agree with TRBD1. This CDR3 comprises 15 residues. Trimming took 1 base from V and 4 from J; bases not matched to a gene: 7. Germline V gene data show CDR1 as LGHNA and CDR2 as YSLEER.

This clone was recorded only once. The chain recombines TRBV6-6 with TRBJ2-1; 8 bases agree with TRBD2. The trim removed 0 bases at V and 1 base at J, leaving 2 bases unmatched. Germline CDR1 and CDR2: MNHNY and SVGAGI (reference sequence). This CDR3 contains 16 residues. CDR3 region: CASSYSTSESYNEQFF. The CDR3 bases are TGTGCCAGCAGTTACTCGACTAGCGAGTCCTACAATGAGCAGTTCTTC.

The chain joins TRBV11-2 to TRBJ2-5, with 9 bases fitting TRBD2. Per the germline V gene, CDR1 is SGHAT and CDR2 is FQNNGV. This CDR3 region has 15 residues. J lost 7 bases, V lost 0 bases, and 6 bases had no gene match. The CDR3 sequence is CASSLDPAGGGTQYF. The CDR3 DNA reads as TGTGCCAGCAGCTTAGATCCGGCGGGAGGGGGGACCCAGTACTTC.

The chain carries TRBV5-6 and TRBJ2-5; 10 bases align to TRBD1. The J call may be in error: the DNA end matches TRBJ2-7 better. Germline V CDR1 and CDR2: SGHDT, YYEEEE. The CDR3 runs 14 residues. The CDR3 is CASSSGTGAYEQYF. CDR3 coding DNA: TGTGCCAGCAGCTCGGGGACAGGGGCCTACGAGCAGTACTTC.

V is TRBV7-2 and J is TRBJ1-3; D is ambiguous. This CDR3 has 15 residues. V lost 2 bases to trimming and J lost 0 bases, with 8 bases between them. Germline CDR1 SGHTA, CDR2 FQGNSA. The CDR3: CASSLLVASGNTIYF. In DNA form, the CDR3 reads TGTGCCAGCAGCTTATTGGTGGCCTCTGGAAACACCATATATTTT.

The chain links TRBV11-2 to TRBJ1-1; TRBD1 matches 9 bases. V was pared by 5 bases and J by 0 bases, with 4 bases of the junction left unmatched. The CDR3 consists of 15 residues. In germline, CDR1 is SGHAT, CDR2 FQNNGV. CDR3 nucleotides: TGTGCCAGCAGCCCCCGGGACAGGGTGAACACTGAAGCTTTCTTT. Amino acids: CASSPRDRVNTEAFF.

The chain employs TRBV1 and TRBJ2-1; TRBD1, the table's D call, was not compared with the DNA. TRBV1 is a recognized pseudogene. The CDR3 covers 24 residues. The CDR3 DNA is TGCACCAGCAGCCAAGATTGGGCCCATGGCGGGACAGGGGGTCCCTTGGGGTCCTACAATGAGCAGTTCTTC. Translating gives CTSSQDWAHGGTGGPLGSYNEQFF.

The rearrangement links TRBV6-6 to TRBJ2-1; D perhaps matches TRBD2 (6 bases). The V and J ends lost 10 bases and 2 bases respectively, with 6 bases between them. The V gene's germline CDR1 is MNHNY and CDR2 SVGAGI (reference sequence). The CDR3 sequence is 11 residues long. CDR3 sequence reads: CATGAYNEQFF. The CDR3 nucleotides read TGTGCCACGGGGGCCTACAATGAGCAGTTCTTC.

The gene calls are TRBV4-2 and TRBJ2-3; 10 bases align to TRBD2. Germline values: CDR1 LGHNA, CDR2 YNFKEQ. The CDR3 extends over 16 amino acids. V shed 0 bases, J shed 1 base, and the junction held 1 base outside the gene matches. The CDR3 is CASSQDLAGGTDTQYF. The CDR3 DNA reads as TGTGCCAGCAGCCAAGATCTAGCGGGGGGCACAGATACGCAGTATTTT.

The chain employs TRBV13 and TRBJ2-3; possibly TRBD1 for D (6 bases). CDR3 length: 16 residues. Germline V lookup: CDR1 PRHDT, CDR2 FYEKMQ (reference sequence). The V gene lost 5 bases and the J gene lost 0 bases, with 15 bases spanning the gap. CDR3 nucleotides: TGTGCCAGCAGCCCATTCGGGACAACTAGCACAGATACGCAGTATTTT. Protein sequence: CASSPFGTTSTDTQYF.

The chain joins TRBV29-1 to TRBJ2-2; 7 nucleotides match TRBD1. This CDR3 is built from 13 residues. CDR1 and CDR2 (germline): SQVTM, ANQGSEA. V was pared by 7 bases and J by 7 bases, with 9 bases of the junction left unmatched. CDR3 sequence: CSAGLTGYGELFF. In DNA, the CDR3 is TGCAGCGCTGGGTTGACAGGGTACGGGGAGCTGTTTTTT.